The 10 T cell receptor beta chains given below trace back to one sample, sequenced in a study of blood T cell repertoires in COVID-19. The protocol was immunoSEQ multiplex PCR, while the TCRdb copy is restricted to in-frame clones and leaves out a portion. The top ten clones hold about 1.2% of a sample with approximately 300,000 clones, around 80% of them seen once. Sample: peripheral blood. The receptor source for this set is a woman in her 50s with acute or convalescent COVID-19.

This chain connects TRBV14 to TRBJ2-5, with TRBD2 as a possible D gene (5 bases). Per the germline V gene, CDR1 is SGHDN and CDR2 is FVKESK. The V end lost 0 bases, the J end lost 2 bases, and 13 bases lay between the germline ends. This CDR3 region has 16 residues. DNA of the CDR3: TGTGCCAGCAGCCAAGAGACCAACCGGGAACAAGAGACCCAGTACTTC. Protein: CASSQETNREQETQYF.

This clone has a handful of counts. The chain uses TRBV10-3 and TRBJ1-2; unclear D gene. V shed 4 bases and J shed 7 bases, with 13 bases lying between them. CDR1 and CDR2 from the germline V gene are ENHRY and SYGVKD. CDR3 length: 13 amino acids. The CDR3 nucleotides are TGTGCCATCAGTGGAGGGATGAATAGTGGCTACACCTTC. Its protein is CAISGGMNSGYTF.

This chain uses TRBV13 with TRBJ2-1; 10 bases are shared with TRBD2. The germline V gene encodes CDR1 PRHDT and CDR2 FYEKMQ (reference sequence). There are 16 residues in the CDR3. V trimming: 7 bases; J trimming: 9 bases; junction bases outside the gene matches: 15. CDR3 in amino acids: CASTPAPGLAWGEQFF. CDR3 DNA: TGTGCCAGCACTCCTGCCCCGGGACTAGCGTGGGGTGAGCAGTTCTTC.

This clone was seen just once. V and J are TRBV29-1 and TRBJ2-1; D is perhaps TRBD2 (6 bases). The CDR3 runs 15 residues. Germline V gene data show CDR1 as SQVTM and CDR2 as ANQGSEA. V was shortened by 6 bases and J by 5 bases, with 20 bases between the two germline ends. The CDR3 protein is CSVEGTGLGDNEQFF. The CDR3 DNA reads TGCAGCGTGGAGGGCACAGGTCTCGGGGACAATGAGCAGTTCTTC.

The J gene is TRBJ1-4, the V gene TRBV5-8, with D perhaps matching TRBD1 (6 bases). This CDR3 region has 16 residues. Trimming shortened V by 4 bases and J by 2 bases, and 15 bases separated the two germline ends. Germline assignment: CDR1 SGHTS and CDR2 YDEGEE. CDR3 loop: CASSLRGGSTNEKLFF. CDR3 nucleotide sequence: TGTGCCAGCAGCCTTCGAGGGGGAAGCACTAATGAAAAACTGTTTTTT.

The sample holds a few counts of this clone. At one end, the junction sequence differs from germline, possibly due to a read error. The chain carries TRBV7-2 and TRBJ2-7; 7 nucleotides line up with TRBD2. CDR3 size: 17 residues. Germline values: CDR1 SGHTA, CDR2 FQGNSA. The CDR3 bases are TGTGCCAGCAGGCGTGTTGTGGGGCGGGAGCCTTCCTCCGAGCAGTACTTC. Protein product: CASRRVVGREPSSEQYF.

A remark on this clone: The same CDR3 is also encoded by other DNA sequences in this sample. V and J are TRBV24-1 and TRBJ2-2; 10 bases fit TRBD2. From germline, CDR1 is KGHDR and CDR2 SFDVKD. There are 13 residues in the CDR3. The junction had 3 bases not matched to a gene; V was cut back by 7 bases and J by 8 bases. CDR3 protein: CATSKREGGELFF. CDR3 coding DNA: TGTGCCACCAGCAAGCGGGAGGGTGGGGAGCTGTTTTTT.

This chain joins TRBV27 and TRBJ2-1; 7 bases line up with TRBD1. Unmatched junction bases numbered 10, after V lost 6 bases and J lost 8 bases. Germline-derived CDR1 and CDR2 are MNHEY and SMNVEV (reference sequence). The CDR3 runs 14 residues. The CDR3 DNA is TGTGCCAGCAGACCCGGGACAGTGGGGGATGAGCAGTTCTTC. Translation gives CASRPGTVGDEQFF.

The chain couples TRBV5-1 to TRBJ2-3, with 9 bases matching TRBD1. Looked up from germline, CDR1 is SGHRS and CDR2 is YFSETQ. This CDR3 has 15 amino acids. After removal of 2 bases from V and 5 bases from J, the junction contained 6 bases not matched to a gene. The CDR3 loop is CASSLVQGAEDTQYF. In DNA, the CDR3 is TGCGCCAGCAGCTTAGTACAGGGGGCAGAAGATACGCAGTATTTT. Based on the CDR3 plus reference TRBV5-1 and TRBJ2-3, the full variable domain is KAGVTQTPRYLIKTRGQQVTLSCSPISGHRSVSWYQQTPGQGLQFLFEYFSETQRNKGNFPGRFSGRQFSNSRSEMNVSTLELGDSALYLCASSLVQGAEDTQYFGPGTRLTVL.

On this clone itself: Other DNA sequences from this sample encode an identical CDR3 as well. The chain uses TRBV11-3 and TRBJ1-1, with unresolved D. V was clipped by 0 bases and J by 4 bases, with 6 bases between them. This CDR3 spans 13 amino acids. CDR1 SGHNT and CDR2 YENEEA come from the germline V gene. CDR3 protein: CASSLDPGTEAFF. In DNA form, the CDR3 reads TGTGCCAGCAGCTTAGATCCCGGCACTGAAGCTTTCTTT.